This TCR beta chain appears in the sequencing data of a study of blood T cell repertoires in COVID-19. Looking at the study overall: From T cells, B-cell-depleted T cells, or PBMCs came the material, which was cDNA or gDNA.

Each recovered donor of Cohort 3 presented with two negative PCRs, clearance, or symptom resolution. The CDR3 sequence is 12 residues long. Looked up from germline, CDR1 is SGHAT and CDR2 is FQNNGV. Trimming left V 2 bases short and J 6 bases short, with 7 bases between. Profiled with immunoSEQ multiplex PCR; TCRdb holds only in-frame clones, not every one. The data hold some 400,000 clones, with about nine tenths observed a single time. Sequencing was carried out using PBMCs or T cells enriched from blood (not recorded which). The receptor comes from a woman in her twenties or thirties who had recovered from COVID-19. The rearrangement uses TRBV11-2 and TRBJ1-2; perhaps TRBD1 as D (5 bases). The CDR3 spells CASSLKGNGYTF. The CDR3 DNA is TGTGCCAGCAGCTTAAAGGGGAATGGCTACACCTTC.